The next 29 T cell receptor beta chains were all read from a single sample in a study of cytomegalovirus exposure and HLA in healthy donors. The primer mix had 60 Vbeta and 13 Jbeta primers. Method: immunoSEQ multiplex PCR; TCRdb's copy keeps in-frame clones and lacks some. The sample consists of fewer than 150,000 clones, just under 80% of them appearing once. The sequenced sample was PBMCs. These receptor sequences come from a man younger than 45 in good health and CMV-seronegative.

This sequence joins TRBV27 and TRBJ1-6; D possibly corresponds to TRBD1 (5 bases). The germline V gene has CDR1 MNHEY and CDR2 SMNVEV (reference sequence). CDR3 length equals 15 residues. The germline V and J ends were trimmed by 2 bases and 7 bases, with 12 bases remaining between them. The CDR3 is CASSLRRGSNSPLHF. CDR3 in DNA: TGTGCCAGCAGTTTACGTAGGGGTTCGAATTCACCCCTCCACTTT.

The chain is built from TRBV18 and TRBJ1-4, with 9 bases fitting TRBD1. With V trimmed by 3 bases and J by 5 bases, 7 bases remained unmatched. Germline CDR1 KGHSH, CDR2 LQKENI. The CDR3 runs 16 residues. The CDR3 here is CASSPRTGTGNEKLFF. The CDR3 bases are TGTGCCAGCTCACCTCGTACCGGGACAGGGAATGAAAAACTGTTTTTT.

The chain carries TRBV23-1 and TRBJ1-5; 12 bases match TRBD1. TRBV23-1 falls under the ORF class, with uncertain function. The V gene end was trimmed by 4 bases and the J gene end by 0 bases; junction bases not matched to a gene: 10. The CDR3 sequence is 19 residues long. The CDR3 DNA is TGCGCCAGCAGTCGGCGGGACAGGGGGCTTTACCCTAGCAATCAGCCCCAGCATTTT. It yields the protein CASSRRDRGLYPSNQPQHF.

This clone was observed a handful of times. This sequence joins TRBV6-6 and TRBJ2-7, with D perhaps TRBD2 (7 bases). The germline V gene has CDR1 MNHNY and CDR2 SVGAGI (reference sequence). V was pared by 2 bases and J by 6 bases, with 8 bases between. This CDR3 spans 12 amino acids. CDR3 protein: CASSYAGAEQYF. CDR3 in DNA: TGTGCCAGCAGTTACGCGGGGGCCGAGCAGTACTTC.

The gene calls are TRBV27 and TRBJ2-7, with D possibly matching TRBD2 (5 bases). The V and J ends lost 6 bases and 2 bases respectively, with 17 bases between them. Germline lookup yields CDR1 MNHEY and CDR2 SMNVEV (reference sequence). There are 15 residues in the CDR3. CDR3 sequence: CASSQLTGWPYEQYF. Here the CDR3 DNA reads TGTGCCAGCAGCCAATTGACGGGGTGGCCCTACGAGCAGTACTTC.

The V gene is TRBV19, the J gene TRBJ1-1; D gene uncertain. The CDR3 is 16 amino acids. Trimming removed 6 bases from V and 7 bases from J, with 24 bases in between. Germline CDR1 reads LNHDA; CDR2 reads SQIVND (reference sequence). Written as DNA, the CDR3 is TGTGCCAGTAGCGGGAAAGGGAAAGCGGGGATGGGTGAAGCTTTCTTT. Protein sequence: CASSGKGKAGMGEAFF.

The count of this clone is one. The chain recombines TRBV7-9 with TRBJ2-2, with D tentatively TRBD2 (5 bases). The CDR3 has 14 amino acids. In germline, CDR1 is SEHNR, CDR2 FQNEAQ (reference sequence). V was clipped by 8 bases and J by 7 bases, with 17 bases between them. The CDR3 loop is CASLRGVGVGELFF. CDR3 DNA sequence: TGTGCCAGCCTCCGGGGAGTCGGTGTCGGGGAGCTGTTTTTT.

This clone was seen only once. The chain recombines TRBV18 with TRBJ2-3; D gene ambiguous. V lost 0 bases and J 0 bases, leaving 10 bases between the germline ends. Germline V gene sequence: CDR1 KGHSH, CDR2 LQKENI. CDR3 length equals 16 residues. CDR3 in amino acids: CASSPPPPTSTDTQYF. DNA of the CDR3: TGTGCCAGCTCACCACCTCCCCCTACTAGCACAGATACGCAGTATTTT.

J is TRBJ1-1 and V is TRBV10-2, with a tentative D call TRBD1 (6 bases). CDR1 WSHSY and CDR2 SAAADI come from the germline V gene. With 6 bases removed from V and 2 bases from J, the gap between germline ends came to 13 bases. This CDR3 is built from 14 residues. CDR3 region: CASRVGADNTEAFF. In DNA form, the CDR3 reads TGCGCCAGCAGGGTGGGGGCGGACAACACTGAAGCTTTCTTT.

This chain links TRBV19 with TRBJ1-5, with 7 bases aligning to TRBD1. Germline CDR1 is LNHDA and CDR2 is SQIVND (reference sequence). Unmatched junction bases numbered 14, after V lost 9 bases and J lost 3 bases. The CDR3 totals 16 residues. CDR3 loop: CASSPGQYFSNQPQHF. In DNA form, the CDR3 reads TGTGCCAGCTCTCCGGGACAGTATTTTTCCAATCAGCCCCAGCATTTT.

This clone occurred a few times. V gene TRBV2 combines with J gene TRBJ2-5; possible D gene TRBD2, 8 bases. Between the trimmed V and J ends, which lost 3 bases and 5 bases, there was a span of 25 bases. The CDR3 extends over 18 amino acids. Germline values: CDR1 SNHLY, CDR2 FYNNEI. The DNA of the CDR3 is TGTGCCAGCAGTGAGAGGGGGCCGGGAGGGGGCGTCGGGGAGACCCAGTACTTC. Translation: CASSERGPGGGVGETQYF.

V usage is TRBV7-2 and J usage is TRBJ1-3, with D uncertain. CDR1 and CDR2 (germline): SGHTA, FQGNSA. This CDR3 contains 14 residues. V lost 1 base, J lost 7 bases, and 11 bases lay in between. CDR3 bases: TGTGCCAGCAGCTTAGAGTTCTCGGGGAACACCATATATTTT. Residues: CASSLEFSGNTIYF.

The V call is TRBV27, the J call TRBJ2-7, with D possibly TRBD1 on 6 matching bases. The CDR3 sequence is 13 residues long. In germline, CDR1 is MNHEY, CDR2 SMNVEV (reference sequence). Trimming removed 4 bases from V and 3 bases from J, with 10 bases in between. CDR3 region: CASSSGVFYEQYF. The CDR3 nucleotides read TGTGCCAGCAGTTCAGGGGTCTTCTACGAGCAGTACTTC.

The chain couples TRBV4-1 to TRBJ2-1; 16 bases agree with TRBD2. The CDR3 has 18 residues. The germline CDR1 and CDR2 sequences are MGHRA and YSYEKL. V lost 2 bases and J lost 7; bases outside the gene matches: 8. The CDR3: CASSQIGTSGRAGNEQFF. In DNA form, the CDR3 reads TGCGCCAGCAGCCAAATCGGGACTAGCGGGAGGGCCGGGAATGAGCAGTTCTTC.

The chain joins TRBV9 to TRBJ2-7; maybe TRBD1 (5 bases). The germline V and J ends were trimmed by 2 bases and 3 bases, with 15 bases remaining between them. CDR1 SGDLS and CDR2 YYNGEE come from the germline V gene. The CDR3 is 15 residues long. CDR3 DNA sequence: TGTGCCAGCAGCGTTCTCCCGGACAACGACTACGAGCAGTACTTC. Its translation is CASSVLPDNDYEQYF.

The J gene is TRBJ1-2, the V gene TRBV5-6; D unresolved. The germline V gene has CDR1 SGHDT and CDR2 YYEEEE. This CDR3 contains 14 residues. V was trimmed by 0 bases and J by 2 bases, leaving 8 bases between them. CDR3 in amino acids: CASSLGRKNYGYTF. The CDR3 DNA is TGTGCCAGCAGCTTGGGGCGGAAGAACTATGGCTACACCTTC.

The chain combines TRBV4-1 with TRBJ2-7; 8 bases match TRBD2. With 3 bases clipped from V and 3 bases from J, the junction kept 7 bases outside the gene matches. CDR3 length equals 15 residues. Germline CDR1 MGHRA, CDR2 YSYEKL. The CDR3 loop reads CASSHRASGYYEQYF. CDR3 sequence (DNA): TGCGCCAGCAGCCATCGCGCTAGCGGGTACTACGAGCAGTACTTC.

The V and J genes are TRBV20-1 and TRBJ1-2, with D possibly being TRBD1 (5 bases). CDR1 is DFQATT, CDR2 SNEGSKA, per germline (reference sequence). Trimming pared 3 bases from V and 8 bases from J, leaving 10 bases between. The CDR3 has 11 residues. CDR3 DNA: TGCAGTGCTAGGGCAGGGCAGGGCTACACCTTC. Its translation: CSARAGQGYTF.

The chain couples TRBV19 to TRBJ2-3, with 12 bases fitting TRBD1. Germline V gives CDR1 LNHDA, CDR2 SQIVND (reference sequence). The CDR3 extends over 16 amino acids. Trimming took 3 bases from V and 6 from J; bases not matched to a gene: 7. The CDR3: CASSILGTGGADTQYF. In nucleotides, the CDR3 is TGTGCCAGTAGTATTCTCGGGACAGGGGGCGCGGATACGCAGTATTTT. Full variable domain (remainder filled in from reference TRBV19 and TRBJ2-3): DGGITQSPKYLFRKEGQNVTLSCEQNLNHDAMYWYRQDPGQGLRLIYYSQIVNDFQKGDIAEGYSVSREKKESFPLTVTSAQKNPTAFYLCASSILGTGGADTQYFGPGTRLTVL.

The rearrangement links TRBV19 to TRBJ1-2, with 7 bases aligning to TRBD1. Germline assignment: CDR1 LNHDA and CDR2 SQIVND (reference sequence). Unmatched junction bases numbered 14, after V lost 3 bases and J lost 4 bases. The CDR3 is 17 amino acids. As DNA, the CDR3 is TGTGCCAGTAGTATGTCGACAGGGTTTACGGGGGCCTATGGCTACACCTTC. Translating it yields CASSMSTGFTGAYGYTF.

The rearrangement uses TRBV5-1 and TRBJ2-7; 8 bases are shared with TRBD2. The CDR3 totals 14 residues. Germline V lookup: CDR1 SGHRS, CDR2 YFSETQ. The V segment lost 8 bases and the J segment 3 bases; nucleotides outside the gene matches: 10. CDR3 loop: CASPLEREYYEQYF. Here the CDR3 DNA reads TGCGCCAGTCCTCTGGAGCGGGAGTACTACGAGCAGTACTTC.

The chain joins TRBV5-4 to TRBJ2-7; maybe TRBD1 (6 bases). The CDR3 has 14 amino acids. Germline V gene data show CDR1 as SGHNT and CDR2 as YYREEE (reference sequence). The V end lost 2 bases, the J end lost 5 bases, and 14 bases lay between the germline ends. The CDR3 DNA is TGTGCCAGCAGCTTCGGCTGGGCAGGGGACGAGCAGTACTTC. Amino acid sequence: CASSFGWAGDEQYF.

This chain joins TRBV28 and TRBJ1-2; the D is unclear. V lost 7 bases and J 1 base, leaving 10 bases between the germline ends. Looked up from germline, CDR1 is MDHEN and CDR2 is SYDVKM. The CDR3 consists of 13 residues. CDR3 sequence reads: CASTQTLNYGYTF. Written as DNA, the CDR3 is TGTGCCAGCACCCAGACACTTAACTATGGCTACACCTTC.

This chain links TRBV28 with TRBJ1-3; TRBD1 agrees at 9 bases. There are 17 residues in the CDR3. The ends lost 4 bases at V and 0 bases at J; junction bases unmatched: 7. Germline assignment: CDR1 MDHEN and CDR2 SYDVKM. The CDR3 DNA sequence: TGTGCCAGCAGTTCAACCGGGACAGGGAACTCTGGAAACACCATATATTTT. Protein sequence: CASSSTGTGNSGNTIYF.

This clone was seen a single time. The chain employs TRBV5-6 and TRBJ1-6; D unclear. V shed 1 base and J shed 0 bases, with 5 bases lying between them. The CDR3 sequence is 15 residues long. CDR1 is SGHDT, CDR2 YYEEEE, per germline. The CDR3 spells CASSLRSSYNSPLHF. CDR3 nucleotide sequence: TGTGCCAGCAGCTTGAGGAGCTCCTATAATTCACCCCTCCACTTT. The variable domain in full, with the rest retrieved from reference TRBV5-6 and TRBJ1-6, is DAGVTQSPTHLIKTRGQQVTLRCSPKSGHDTVSWYQQALGQGPQFIFQYYEEEERQRGNFPDRFSGHQFPNYSSELNVNALLLGDSALYLCASSLRSSYNSPLHFGNGTRLTVT.

This clone was seen a handful of times. This sequence joins TRBV4-2 and TRBJ1-2; 7 bases align to TRBD1. This CDR3 is 16 amino acids long. Germline V gene lookup returns CDR1 LGHNA and CDR2 YNFKEQ. The trim removed 3 bases at V and 2 bases at J, leaving 9 bases unmatched. This CDR3 is CASSQDPGQKNYGYTF. In DNA form, the CDR3 reads TGTGCCAGCAGCCAGGACCCGGGACAGAAAAACTATGGCTACACCTTC.

The rearrangement links TRBV28 to TRBJ2-2; D is uncertain. Trimming stripped 5 bases from V and 5 bases from J, with 6 bases between. The CDR3 has 12 residues. CDR1 MDHEN and CDR2 SYDVKM come from the germline V gene. CDR3 residues: CASSLGTGELFF. The CDR3 nucleotides are TGTGCCAGCAGTCTAGGAACCGGGGAGCTGTTTTTT.

This clone was recorded a few times. J is TRBJ1-2 and V is TRBV5-8; TRBD1 aligns across 7 bases. CDR1 and CDR2 from the germline V gene are SGHTS and YDEGEE. V trimming: 5 bases; J trimming: 4 bases; junction bases outside the gene matches: 8. This CDR3 is 14 amino acids long. The CDR3 bases are TGTGCCAGCAGGGAGGGACAGTCCTCCTATGGCTACACCTTC. It is translated as CASREGQSSYGYTF.

This clone was detected a few times. V usage is TRBV6-5 and J usage is TRBJ1-6; 8 bases agree with TRBD1. The length of the CDR3 is 16 residues. The germline V gene has CDR1 MNHEY and CDR2 SVGAGI. V shed 4 bases and J 10 bases; nucleotides not matched to a gene: 12. Here the CDR3 DNA reads TGTGCCAGCAGTTCCCAACGGACAGGGTTTGGGTCACCCCTCCACTTT. Its translation is CASSSQRTGFGSPLHF.